Listed below are T cell receptor beta chains from one sample, sequenced in a study of T cells in Graves' hyperthyroidism and ophthalmopathy. Each CDR3 protein gets one entry after TCRdb re-called the multiplex PCR reads with MiXCR. This sample has about 290,000 distinct CDR3 sequences, with 15% to 20% found just once. The specimen was blood. The receptors here all came from a woman aged 60 to 75 with Graves' ophthalmopathy. CDR3s include the opening cysteine and the closing phenylalanine or tryptophan. D genes are given only for firm matches. Expanded clones get a size class; other rows say once, few or many, or leave the size out.

J,D,V,size,DNA,CDR3
TRBJ2-1,-,TRBV7-3,many,TGTGCCAGCAGCCCCTCGACTAGTTACAATGAGCAGTTCTTC,CASSPSTSYNEQFF
TRBJ1-2,-,TRBV3-1,-,TGTGCCAGCAGCCCGCCGTGGGAGGCAAGGGGTGGCTACACCTTC,CASSPPWEARGGYTF
TRBJ1-5,-,TRBV18,-,TGTGCCAGCTCACCATCGGGGGGAGGAAATCAGCCCCAGCATTTT,CASSPSGGGNQPQHF
TRBJ2-7,-,TRBV6-1,many,TGTGCCAGCAGCAAAGGGATCTACGAGCAGTACTTC,CASSKGIYEQYF
TRBJ1-6,TRBD1,TRBV20-1,few,TGCAGTGCTAGGACAGGGAATGGGTCACCCCTCCACTTT,CSARTGNGSPLHF
TRBJ2-5,TRBD1,TRBV27,few,TGTGCCAGCAGTTTAGGGTCCGGGACAGCAGGGAAGACCCAGTACTTC,CASSLGSGTAGKTQYF
TRBJ2-7,TRBD1,TRBV11-1,many,TGTGCCAGCAGCCCGGCTTCAGGGGGCGAGCAGTACTTC,CASSPASGGEQYF
TRBJ1-5,TRBD1,TRBV20-1,many,TGCAGTGCTACAGGGACAGGGAATCAGCCCCAGCATTTT,CSATGTGNQPQHF
TRBJ1-2,-,TRBV9,-,TGTGCCAGCAGCGTCGGGGATGACTATGGCTACACCTTC,CASSVGDDYGYTF
TRBJ2-3,-,TRBV28,many,TGTGCCAGCACCCGCGGGCAGGATACGCAGTATTTT,CASTRGQDTQYF
TRBJ2-5,-,TRBV5-1,few,TGCGCCAGCAGCTGGGGGGCCGGGCAGGAGACCCAGTACTTC,CASSWGAGQETQYF
TRBJ1-5,-,TRBV5-6,once,TGTGCCAGCAGCTTGGGGGGGGGGATGATGCAGCCCCAGCATTTT,CASSLGGGMMQPQHF
TRBJ2-1,-,TRBV11-2,-,TGTGCCAGCAGCTTATCAGGGGACTACAATGAGCAGTTCTTC,CASSLSGDYNEQFF
TRBJ1-2,-,TRBV28,many,TGTGCCAGCAGATTAGCTAACTATGGCTACACCTTC,CASRLANYGYTF
TRBJ1-2,-,TRBV6-2/TRBV6-3,-,TGTGCCAGCAGCCCCAAGGGGGGAGACTATGGCTACACCTTC,CASSPKGGDYGYTF
TRBJ2-1,-,TRBV4-3,-,TGCGCCAGCAGCCACATAGTATACGAGGGAGTGGGCCCCTACAATGAGCAGTTCTTC,CASSHIVYEGVGPYNEQFF
TRBJ2-7,-,TRBV13,many,TGTGCCAGCAGCTTCGGCAGCAAAGGCTACGAGCAGTACTTC,CASSFGSKGYEQYF
TRBJ1-1,-,TRBV19,few,TGTGCCAGTCGAAGGGAAGGGAGGAGCACTGAAGCTTTCTTT,CASRREGRSTEAFF
TRBJ2-2,-,TRBV9,few,TGTGCCAGCAGCAGGTGGGGGACGGACACCGGGGAGCTGTTTTTT,CASSRWGTDTGELFF
TRBJ2-3,-,TRBV7-2,many,TGTGCCAGCAGCTCAAACACAGATACGCAGTATTTT,CASSSNTDTQYF
TRBJ2-5,-,TRBV20-1,many,TGCAGTGCTAGAGATTTCGGAGAGACCCAGTACTTC,CSARDFGETQYF
TRBJ1-2,-,TRBV11-2,many,TGTGCCAGCAGCTCCGGACAGTTCGGCAACACCTTC,CASSSGQFGNTF
TRBJ1-5,-,TRBV3-1,few,TGTGCCAGCAGCCAAGATTGGGACCAGCCCCAGCATTTT,CASSQDWDQPQHF
TRBJ1-2,-,TRBV7-8,many,TGTGCCAGCAGCTTAGCGATTGGCGGTCCTTGGGGCTACACCTTC,CASSLAIGGPWGYTF
TRBJ2-5,-,TRBV7-2,many,TGTGCCAGCAGCCCCCGTTATGAAGAGACCCAGTACTTC,CASSPRYEETQYF
TRBJ1-1,-,TRBV18,-,TGTGCCAGCTCACCGACCCTTGGGGAAGCTTTCTTT,CASSPTLGEAFF
TRBJ2-5,-,TRBV7-9,many,TGTGCCAGCAGCTTCCTCACAGGGAAAGAGACCCAGTACTTC,CASSFLTGKETQYF
TRBJ2-5,-,TRBV20-1,-,TGCAGTTTGCTAGGGGGACCGACTGAGGAGACCCAGTACTTC,CSLLGGPTEETQYF
TRBJ1-1,-,TRBV19,many,TGTGCCAGTAGTATGTGGCAGAACACTGAAGCTTTCTTT,CASSMWQNTEAFF
TRBJ2-1,TRBD1,TRBV11-3,-,TGTGCCAGCAGCCCGGGACAGGTATACGAGCAGTTCTTC,CASSPGQVYEQFF
TRBJ2-3,-,TRBV5-5,few,TGTGCCAGCAGCTGGACCGACAGATCAGATACGCAGTATTTT,CASSWTDRSDTQYF
TRBJ2-7,TRBD2,TRBV9,few,TGTGCCAGCAGCGCCCGCCCCGGGGGGGCGGCCGAGCAGTACTTC,CASSARPGGAAEQYF
TRBJ1-4,-,TRBV5-1,many,TGCGCCAGCAGCTTGTCTCAGGGTGTGGCTAATGAAAAACTGTTTTTT,CASSLSQGVANEKLFF
TRBJ2-1,TRBD2,TRBV2,-,TGTGCCAGCAGTGAAATCAGCGGGGGGCGGGGCAATGAGCAGTTCTTC,CASSEISGGRGNEQFF
TRBJ1-4,TRBD1,TRBV7-2,many,TGTGCCAGCAGCTCGCCGGGACAGGCTAATGAAAAACTGTTTTTT,CASSSPGQANEKLFF
TRBJ1-6,-,TRBV7-2,many,TGTGCCAGCTCCCACAGAGGGGGGATCATTAATTCACCCCTCCACTTT,CASSHRGGIINSPLHF
TRBJ2-2,TRBD2,TRBV24-1,once,TGTGCCACCAGTGAGGGCGGGAGGGACACCGGGGAGCTGTTTTTT,CATSEGGRDTGELFF
TRBJ2-3,-,TRBV29-1,many,TGCAGCTCCGATTTGGGGGTTGTCACAGATACGCAGTATTTT,CSSDLGVVTDTQYF
TRBJ2-3,TRBD2,TRBV7-2,many,TGTGCCAGCAGCCAACAAGCGGGGGGAACAGATACGCAGTATTTT,CASSQQAGGTDTQYF
TRBJ1-3,-,TRBV20-1,-,TGCAGTGCTAGAGCCCCAGGGTCTGGAAACACCATATATTTT,CSARAPGSGNTIYF
TRBJ2-1,-,TRBV4-2,few,TGTGCCAGCAGCCAAGAGGGCCTTAGGGGTACCAATGAGCAGTTCTTC,CASSQEGLRGTNEQFF
TRBJ2-2,-,TRBV7-9,-,TGTGCCAGCAGCCCCAGCCCCGGGCAAAAAGACGCCGGGGAGCTGTTTTTT,CASSPSPGQKDAGELFF
TRBJ2-1,-,TRBV19,few,TGTGCCAGTAGTATATCGTGGGGGCGGGACAATGAGCAGTTCTTC,CASSISWGRDNEQFF
TRBJ2-3,TRBD1,TRBV9,few,TGTGCCAGCAGACCAGGGGACAGGTTCACAGATACGCAGTATTTT,CASRPGDRFTDTQYF
TRBJ1-4,-,TRBV28,many,TGTGCCAGCAGTCTCCCGCAGGGCCACTATGAAAAACTGTTTTTT,CASSLPQGHYEKLFF
TRBJ1-2,-,TRBV28,many,TGTGCCAGCAGTTTACGGGTCTATGGCTACACCTTC,CASSLRVYGYTF
TRBJ2-1,TRBD1,TRBV4-3,-,TGCGCCAGCAGCCCGGGACAGGGAGACTACAATGAGCAGTTCTTC,CASSPGQGDYNEQFF
TRBJ2-7,-,TRBV9,many,TGTGCCAGCAGCGTAGGTCCAGAAAAGTGGTTCGAGCAGTACTTC,CASSVGPEKWFEQYF
TRBJ1-6,TRBD1,TRBV2,-,TGTGCCAGCAGGGTGGACAGGGCCGGGGATTCACCCCTCCACTTT,CASRVDRAGDSPLHF
TRBJ2-7,-,TRBV2,many,TGTGCCAGCTGCGGTAGCGGCTCCTACGAGCAGTACTTC,CASCGSGSYEQYF
TRBJ2-1,TRBD1,TRBV10-3,many,TGTGCCACCCAGCGACAGGGTTCCAATGAGCAGTTCTTC,CATQRQGSNEQFF
TRBJ1-5,-,TRBV6-2/TRBV6-3,-,TGTGCCAGCAGACCGGGGGGCCATAGCAATCAGCCCCAGCATTTT,CASRPGGHSNQPQHF
TRBJ1-6,-,TRBV7-8,-,TGTGCCAGCAGCTTCGGACGGGAATCACCCCTCCACTTT,CASSFGRESPLHF
TRBJ2-3,TRBD1,TRBV5-1,many,TGCGCCAGCAGCGGACAGGGGGTTGCAGATACGCAGTATTTT,CASSGQGVADTQYF
TRBJ1-2,TRBD1,TRBV28,-,TGTGCCAGCAGTTTACAGGGGGTTTATGGCTACACCTTC,CASSLQGVYGYTF
TRBJ2-7,-,TRBV7-2,many,TGTGCCAGCAGCTACAGGGTAACGCAGTACTTC,CASSYRVTQYF
TRBJ1-2,-,TRBV4-1,many,TGCGCCAGCAGCCAAGCGGAAGACAGGATAACCTATGGCTACACCTTC,CASSQAEDRITYGYTF